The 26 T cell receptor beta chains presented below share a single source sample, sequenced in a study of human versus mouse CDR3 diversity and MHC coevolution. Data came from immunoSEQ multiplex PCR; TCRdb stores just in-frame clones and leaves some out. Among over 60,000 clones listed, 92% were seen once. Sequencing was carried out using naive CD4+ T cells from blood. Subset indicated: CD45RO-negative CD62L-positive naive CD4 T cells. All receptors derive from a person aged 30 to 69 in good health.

CDR3 sequence (DNA): TGCGCCAGCAGTGAGGTGGGTCGAGGAAACACTGAAGCTTTCTTT. Translation: CASSEVGRGNTEAFF. The chain combines TRBV10-2 with TRBJ1-1, with D unclear. The CDR3 is made up of 15 amino acids. Germline values: CDR1 WSHSY, CDR2 SAAADI. V dropped 2 bases and J dropped 2 bases, with 12 bases sitting between them.

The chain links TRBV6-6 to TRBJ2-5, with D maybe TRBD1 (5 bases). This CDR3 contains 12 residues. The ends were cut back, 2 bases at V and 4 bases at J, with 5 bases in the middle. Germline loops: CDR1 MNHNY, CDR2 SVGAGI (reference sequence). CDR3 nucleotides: TGTGCCAGCAGTTACAGGGGAGAGACCCAGTACTTC. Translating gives CASSYRGETQYF.

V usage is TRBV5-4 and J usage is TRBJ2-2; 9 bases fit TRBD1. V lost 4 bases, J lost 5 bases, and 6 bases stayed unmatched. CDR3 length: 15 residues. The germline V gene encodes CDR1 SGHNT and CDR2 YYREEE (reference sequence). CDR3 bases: TGTGCCAGCAGCGCTGGACAGGGGAGGACCGGGGAGCTGTTTTTT. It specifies CASSAGQGRTGELFF.

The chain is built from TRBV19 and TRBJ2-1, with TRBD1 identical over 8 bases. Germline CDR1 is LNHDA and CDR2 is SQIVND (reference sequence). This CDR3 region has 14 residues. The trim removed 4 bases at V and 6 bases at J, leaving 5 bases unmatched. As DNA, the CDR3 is TGTGCCAGTAGTACCGGACAGGGTCGCAATGAGCAGTTCTTC. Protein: CASSTGQGRNEQFF.

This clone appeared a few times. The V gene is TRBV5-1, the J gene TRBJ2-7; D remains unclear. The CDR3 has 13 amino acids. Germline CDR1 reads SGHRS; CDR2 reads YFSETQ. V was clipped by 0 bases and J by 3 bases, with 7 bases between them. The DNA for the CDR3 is TGCGCCAGCAGCTTGGGACTGGGCTACGAGCAGTACTTC. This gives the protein CASSLGLGYEQYF.

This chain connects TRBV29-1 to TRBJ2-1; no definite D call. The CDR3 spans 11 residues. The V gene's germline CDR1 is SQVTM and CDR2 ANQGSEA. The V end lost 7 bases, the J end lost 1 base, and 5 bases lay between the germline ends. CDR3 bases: TGCAGCGGAGATTCCTACAATGAGCAGTTCTTC. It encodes CSGDSYNEQFF.

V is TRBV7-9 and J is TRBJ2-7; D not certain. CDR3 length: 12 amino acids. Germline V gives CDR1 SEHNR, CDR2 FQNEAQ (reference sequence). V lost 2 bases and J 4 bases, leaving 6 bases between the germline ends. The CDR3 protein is CASSLSEYEQYF. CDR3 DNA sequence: TGTGCCAGCAGCTTATCGGAGTACGAGCAGTACTTC.

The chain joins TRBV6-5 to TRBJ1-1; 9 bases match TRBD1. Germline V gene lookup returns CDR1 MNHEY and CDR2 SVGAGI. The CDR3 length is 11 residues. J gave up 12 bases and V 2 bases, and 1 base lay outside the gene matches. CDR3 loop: CASSYGTGTFF. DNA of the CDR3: TGTGCCAGCAGTTACGGGACAGGGACTTTCTTT.

CDR3 bases: TGTGCCAGCAATGTAGGCCGACTTTCGACCCCGAACACTGAAGCTTTCTTT. Its protein product is CASNVGRLSTPNTEAFF. This sequence joins TRBV7-9 and TRBJ1-1, with D unresolved. CDR3 length equals 17 residues. V lost 7 bases, J lost 1 base, and 22 bases lay in between. Germline CDR1 SEHNR, CDR2 FQNEAQ (reference sequence).

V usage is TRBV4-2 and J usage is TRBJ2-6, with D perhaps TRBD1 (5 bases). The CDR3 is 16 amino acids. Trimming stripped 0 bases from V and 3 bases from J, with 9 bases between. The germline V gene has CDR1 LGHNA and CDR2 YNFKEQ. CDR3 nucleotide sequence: TGTGCCAGCAGCCAAGATCTACAGGTTGGGGCCAACGTCCTGACTTTC. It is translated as CASSQDLQVGANVLTF.

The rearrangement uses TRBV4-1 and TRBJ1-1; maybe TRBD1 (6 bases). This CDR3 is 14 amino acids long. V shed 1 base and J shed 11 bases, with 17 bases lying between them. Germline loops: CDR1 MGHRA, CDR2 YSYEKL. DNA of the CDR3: TGCGCCAGCAGCCAAGGGCGAATACAGGGTCCCGCTTTCTTT. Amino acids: CASSQGRIQGPAFF.

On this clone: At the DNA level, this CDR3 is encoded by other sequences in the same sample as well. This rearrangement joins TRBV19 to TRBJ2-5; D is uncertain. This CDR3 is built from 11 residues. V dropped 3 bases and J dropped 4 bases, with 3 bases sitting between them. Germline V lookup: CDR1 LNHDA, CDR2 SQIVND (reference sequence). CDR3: CASSIRETQYF. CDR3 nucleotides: TGTGCCAGTAGTATCAGAGAGACCCAGTACTTC.

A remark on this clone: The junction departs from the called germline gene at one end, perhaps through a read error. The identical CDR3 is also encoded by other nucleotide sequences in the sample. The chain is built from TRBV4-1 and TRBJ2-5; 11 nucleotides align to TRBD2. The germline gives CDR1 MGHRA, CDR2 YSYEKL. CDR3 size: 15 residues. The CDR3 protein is CASSHTGLAEETQYF. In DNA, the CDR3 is TGCGCCAGCAGCCATACGGGACTAGCGGAAGAGACTCAGTACTTC.

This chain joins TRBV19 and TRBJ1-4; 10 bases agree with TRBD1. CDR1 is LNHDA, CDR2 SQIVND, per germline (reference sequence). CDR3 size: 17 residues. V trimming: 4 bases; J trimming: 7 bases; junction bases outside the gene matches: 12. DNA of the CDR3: TGTGCCAGTAGTAAGGGACAGGGGAGCCTGGTAGCTGAAAAACTGTTTTTT. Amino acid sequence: CASSKGQGSLVAEKLFF.

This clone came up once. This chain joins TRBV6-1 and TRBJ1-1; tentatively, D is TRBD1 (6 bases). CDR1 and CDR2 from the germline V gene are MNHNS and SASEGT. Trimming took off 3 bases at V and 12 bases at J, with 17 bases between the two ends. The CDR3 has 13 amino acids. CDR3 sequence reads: CASSDYTGPRTFF. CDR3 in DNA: TGTGCCAGCAGTGATTACACAGGGCCGCGGACTTTCTTT.

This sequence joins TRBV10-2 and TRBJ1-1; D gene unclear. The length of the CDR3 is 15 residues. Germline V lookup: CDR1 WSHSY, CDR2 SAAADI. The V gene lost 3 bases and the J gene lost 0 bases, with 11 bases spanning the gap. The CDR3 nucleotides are TGCGCCAGCAGTGATACACAGAAGATGAACACTGAAGCTTTCTTT. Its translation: CASSDTQKMNTEAFF.

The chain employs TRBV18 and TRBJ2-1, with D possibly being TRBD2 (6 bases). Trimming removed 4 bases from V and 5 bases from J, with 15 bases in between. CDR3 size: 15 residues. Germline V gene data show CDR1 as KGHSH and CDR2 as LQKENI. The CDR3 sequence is CASSLTGTLNNEQFF. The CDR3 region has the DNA TGTGCCAGCTCACTTACCGGGACTTTAAACAATGAGCAGTTCTTC.

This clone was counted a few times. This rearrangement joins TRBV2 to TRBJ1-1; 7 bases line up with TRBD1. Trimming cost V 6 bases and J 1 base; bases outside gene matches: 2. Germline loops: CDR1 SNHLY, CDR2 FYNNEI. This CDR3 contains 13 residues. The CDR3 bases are TGTGCCAGCAGGAGACAGGGGAACACTGAAGCTTTCTTT. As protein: CASRRQGNTEAFF.

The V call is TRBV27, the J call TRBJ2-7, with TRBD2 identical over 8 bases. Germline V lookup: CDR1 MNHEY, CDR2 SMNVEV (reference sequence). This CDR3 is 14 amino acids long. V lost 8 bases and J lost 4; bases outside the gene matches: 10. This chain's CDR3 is CASARAGDGYEQYF. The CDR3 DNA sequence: TGTGCCAGCGCGAGAGCGGGAGACGGTTACGAGCAGTACTTC.

This CDR3 is CASRREVIGLGGLGETQYF. The CDR3 region has the DNA TGTGCCAGCAGGAGGGAGGTCATAGGGCTCGGGGGGTTGGGTGAGACCCAGTACTTC. The chain joins TRBV27 to TRBJ2-5; 7 positions match TRBD2. Germline V gene lookup returns CDR1 MNHEY and CDR2 SMNVEV (reference sequence). The CDR3 sequence is 19 residues long. The V segment lost 6 bases and the J segment 5 bases; nucleotides outside the gene matches: 24.

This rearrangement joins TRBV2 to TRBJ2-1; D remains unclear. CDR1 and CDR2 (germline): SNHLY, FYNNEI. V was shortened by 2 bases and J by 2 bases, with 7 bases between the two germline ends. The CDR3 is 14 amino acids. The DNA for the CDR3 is TGTGCCAGCAGTGAATTAGCACCCTACAATGAGCAGTTCTTC. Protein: CASSELAPYNEQFF.

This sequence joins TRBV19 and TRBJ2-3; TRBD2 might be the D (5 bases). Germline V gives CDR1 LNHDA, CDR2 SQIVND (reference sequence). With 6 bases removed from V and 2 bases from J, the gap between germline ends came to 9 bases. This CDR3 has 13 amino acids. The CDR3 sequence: CASRGVSTDTQYF. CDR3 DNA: TGTGCCAGTAGGGGAGTTTCCACAGATACGCAGTATTTT. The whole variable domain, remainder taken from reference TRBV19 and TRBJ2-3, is DGGITQSPKYLFRKEGQNVTLSCEQNLNHDAMYWYRQDPGQGLRLIYYSQIVNDFQKGDIAEGYSVSREKKESFPLTVTSAQKNPTAFYLCASRGVSTDTQYFGPGTRLTVL.

CDR3 sequence reads: CASSVDRHYEQYF. CDR3 bases: TGTGCCAGCAGCGTGGACAGGCACTACGAGCAGTACTTC. The V and J genes are TRBV11-3 and TRBJ2-7, with 7 bases lining up with TRBD1. The germline gives CDR1 SGHNT, CDR2 YENEEA. V lost 5 bases, J lost 3 bases, and 4 bases stayed unmatched. There are 13 residues in the CDR3.

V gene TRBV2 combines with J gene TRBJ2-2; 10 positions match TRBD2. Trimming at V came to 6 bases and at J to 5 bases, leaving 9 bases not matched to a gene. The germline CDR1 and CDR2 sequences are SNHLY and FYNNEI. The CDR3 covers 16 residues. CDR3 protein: CASRETSGIGTGELFF. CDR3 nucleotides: TGTGCCAGCAGGGAAACTAGCGGGATTGGTACCGGGGAGCTGTTTTTT.

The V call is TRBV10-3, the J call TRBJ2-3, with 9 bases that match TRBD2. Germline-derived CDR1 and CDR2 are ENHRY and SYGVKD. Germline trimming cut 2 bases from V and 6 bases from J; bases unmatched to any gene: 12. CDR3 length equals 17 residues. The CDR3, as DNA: TGTGCCATCAGTGAGATTCCTGCGGGAGGGCCGAGGGATACGCAGTATTTT. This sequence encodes CAISEIPAGGPRDTQYF.

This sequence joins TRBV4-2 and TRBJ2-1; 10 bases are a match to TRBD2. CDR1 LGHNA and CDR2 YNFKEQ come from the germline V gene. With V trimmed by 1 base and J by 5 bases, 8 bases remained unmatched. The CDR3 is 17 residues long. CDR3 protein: CASSQGQAGGANNEQFF. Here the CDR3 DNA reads TGTGCCAGCAGCCAAGGGCAAGCGGGGGGGGCCAACAATGAGCAGTTCTTC.